This T cell receptor (beta chain) was sequenced for a study of cytomegalovirus exposure and HLA in healthy donors. The PCR ran on 60 Vbeta and 13 Jbeta primers. The assay was immunoSEQ multiplex PCR, and TCRdb's table has in-frame clones only and misses some. The sample contains around 140,000 clones, 70% to 85% of which appear only once. The sequenced material came from PBMCs. This receptor was taken from a man younger than 45 in good health and CMV-seropositive.

CDR3 loop: CASSPTGGQATLYSNQPQHF. Here the CDR3 DNA reads TGTGCCAGTAGCCCCACCGGGGGACAGGCGACCCTATATAGCAATCAGCCCCAGCATTTT. The chain has TRBV19 and TRBJ1-5; 8 bases map to TRBD1. CDR1 is LNHDA and CDR2 is SQIVND in the germline V gene (reference sequence). With V trimmed by 6 bases and J by 0 bases, 19 bases remained unmatched. The CDR3 extends over 20 amino acids.